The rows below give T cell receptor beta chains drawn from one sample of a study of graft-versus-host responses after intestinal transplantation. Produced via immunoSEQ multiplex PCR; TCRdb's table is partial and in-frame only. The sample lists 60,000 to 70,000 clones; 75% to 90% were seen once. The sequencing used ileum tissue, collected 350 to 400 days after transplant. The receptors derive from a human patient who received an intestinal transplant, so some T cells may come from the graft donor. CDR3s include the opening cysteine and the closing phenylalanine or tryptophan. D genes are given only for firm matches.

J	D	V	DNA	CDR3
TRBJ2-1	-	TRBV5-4	TGTGCCAGCAGCTTGACAGGGGGGGCAGGTGAGCAGTTCTTC	CASSLTGGAGEQFF
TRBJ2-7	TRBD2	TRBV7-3	TGTGCCAGCAGCTTATTCGGTAGCGGGGGGCTCTCCGAGCAGTACTTC	CASSLFGSGGLSEQYF
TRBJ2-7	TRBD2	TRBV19	TGTGCCAGTAGTATAGCAGCGGGGGGTTTTTACGAGCAGTACTTC	CASSIAAGGFYEQYF
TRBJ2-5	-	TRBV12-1	TGTGCCAGCAATTTCCGTTACTCTCAAGAGACCCAGTACTTC	CASNFRYSQETQYF
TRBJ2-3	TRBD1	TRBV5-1	TGCGCCAGCAGCTTGAGAGGGACAGGGGGCGCAGATACGCAGTATTTT	CASSLRGTGGADTQYF
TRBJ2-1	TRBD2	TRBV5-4	TGTGCCAGCAGCTTGTTGGTAGCGGGGGGCGGGTACAATGAGCAGTTCTTC	CASSLLVAGGGYNEQFF
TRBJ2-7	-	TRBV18	TGTGCCAGCTCACCTGCTTCCGGTTTGGTAACCTACGAGCAGTACTTC	CASSPASGLVTYEQYF
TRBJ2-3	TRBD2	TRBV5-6	TGTGCCAGCAGCTTAGACGGGGGGGTAGATACGCAGTATTTT	CASSLDGGVDTQYF
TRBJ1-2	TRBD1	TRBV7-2	TGTGCCAGCAGCTTAGAGGGGGACAGGGGTAACGACTATGGCTACACCTTC	CASSLEGDRGNDYGYTF
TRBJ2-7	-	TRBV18	TGTGCCAGCTCACCATACAGCTCCTACGAGCAGTACTTC	CASSPYSSYEQYF
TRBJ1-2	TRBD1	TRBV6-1	TGTGCCAGCAGGCAGACAGGGGACTATGGCTACACCTTC	CASRQTGDYGYTF
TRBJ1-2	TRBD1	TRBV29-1	TGCAGCGTTGGATGGCGACAGGGAGTACAGGGCTACACCTTC	CSVGWRQGVQGYTF
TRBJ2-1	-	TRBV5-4	TGTGCCAGCAGCTTCGGGGCTTACAATGAGCAGTTCTTC	CASSFGAYNEQFF
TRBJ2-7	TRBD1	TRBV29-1	TGCAGCGTTGGGGGGTACAGGGGCTACGAGCAGTACTTC	CSVGGYRGYEQYF
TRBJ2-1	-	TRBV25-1	TGTGCCAGCAGTCGGGGAGAGCAGTTCTTC	CASSRGEQFF
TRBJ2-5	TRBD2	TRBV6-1	TGTGCCAGCAGTGAGGGCAGACTAGCCTGGGGCGAGACCCAGTACTTC	CASSEGRLAWGETQYF
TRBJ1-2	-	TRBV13	TGTGCCAGCAGCGCGCTCTCGGAGGGGCCGGCTAACTATGGCTACACCTTC	CASSALSEGPANYGYTF
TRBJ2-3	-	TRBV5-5	TGTGCCAGCAGCTTCCTCATTGGCACAGATACGCAGTATTTT	CASSFLIGTDTQYF
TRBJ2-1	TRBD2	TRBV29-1	TGCAGCGTTGATAAAGGCGGGAGCTCCTACAATGAGCAGTTCTTC	CSVDKGGSSYNEQFF
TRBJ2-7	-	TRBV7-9	TGTGCCAGCAGCTTACCCCGGACGGAGATCTCCTACGAGCAGTACTTC	CASSLPRTEISYEQYF
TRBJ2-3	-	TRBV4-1	TGCGCCAGCAGCCAAGGCCCCGATGCAGATACGCAGTATTTT	CASSQGPDADTQYF
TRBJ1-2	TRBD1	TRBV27	TGTGCCAGCAGCTCTGACAGGGGGCTAGATGGCTACACCTTC	CASSSDRGLDGYTF
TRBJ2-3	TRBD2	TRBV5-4	TGTGCCAGCACCTTCATAGCGGGGGCCCTAATAACAAGAGATACGCAGTATTTT	CASTFIAGALITRDTQYF